This T cell receptor (beta chain) was sequenced for a study of spatial heterogeneity in lung cancer. Notes on the study in general: Intratumoral expanded alpha and beta TCR counts were found to track tumor mutation counts. When ubiquitous and regional expanded TCRs were counted, their numbers tracked ubiquitous and regional nonsynonymous mutations, respectively.

Time point meaning: sample taken at primary tumor resection. Sequencing was performed on whole RNA extracted from tumor and nontumor lung tissue, or from frozen PBMC, and the material was left unsorted. Germline CDR1 SGHRS, CDR2 YFSETQ. CDR3 length: 18 amino acids. Unmatched junction bases numbered 17, after V lost 2 bases and J lost 9 bases. TCRdb passed the 5' RACE reads through MiXCR, listing each CDR3 protein once. The table records several thousand distinct CDR3 sequences, about 9.9% of them present only once. This clonotype is termed medium-sized (0.01 to 0.1%). Its antigen is still unknown. The source of this sequence is a male donor with early-stage non-small cell lung cancer. The sequencing here drew on lung tumor tissue, taken at surgery. This chain links TRBV5-1 with TRBJ2-1; 10 nucleotides match TRBD2. The DNA of the CDR3 is TGCGCCAGCAGCTTTGACCCCGGGCTAGCGGGAGACCGGAGTGAGCAGTTCTTC. Translation gives CASSFDPGLAGDRSEQFF.